This TCR beta chain was found in a study of cytomegalovirus exposure and HLA in healthy donors. With respect to this clone: Its antigen is undetermined.

Amplification used 60 Vbeta primers and 13 Jbeta primers. Profiled with immunoSEQ multiplex PCR; TCRdb holds only in-frame clones, not every one. The sample lists roughly 200,000 clones, around four fifths occurring once. Notes on the study in general: A later analysis, which compared TCR beta chains of equal frequency, found the HLA-associated ones more clonally expanded.

Germline V gives CDR1 MDHEN, CDR2 SYDVKM. This CDR3 spans 14 amino acids. Deletions cut 4 bases from V and 1 base from J, with 10 bases between. The clonotype originates from a woman between 40 and 55 years old in good health and CMV-seronegative. The sample comprised PBMCs. This chain connects TRBV28 to TRBJ1-1; perhaps TRBD1 as D (5 bases). The CDR3 DNA reads as TGTGCCAGCAGTTCCGGGACTCGGAACACTGAAGCTTTCTTT. Encoded protein: CASSSGTRNTEAFF.